This T cell receptor beta chain stems from a study of blood T cell repertoires in COVID-19. The wider study: The cDNA or gDNA used as material had been derived from T cells, B-cell-depleted T cells, or PBMCs.

Authors' methods: Counts of nucleated cells, estimated from reference gene primer amplification, were obtained. Measured with immunoSEQ multiplex PCR; TCRdb has only the in-frame clones, and not every one. From that table come the V and J calls and clone size; the DNA was used to work out D and trimming. This table holds about 210,000 clones, 81% found once. This CDR3 spans 15 amino acids. Per the germline V gene, CDR1 is SGHNT and CDR2 is YYREEE (reference sequence). V gave up 3 bases and J gave up 1 base; unmatched junction bases: 1. All enrollees were about 18 to 100 years old and from about two dozen US areas. Participants' own reports of clinical history determined their cohort assignment.

The TCR originated in a woman between 50 and 59 years old with acute COVID-19. The chain joins TRBV5-4 to TRBJ2-2; 9 nucleotides align to TRBD1. Sequencing used PBMCs or T cells enriched from blood (not recorded which). The CDR3 sequence is CASSSGQGNTGELFF. In DNA, the CDR3 is TGTGCCAGCAGCTCGGGACAGGGGAACACCGGGGAGCTGTTTTTT.